The present TCR beta chain was sequenced within a study of Ad26.COV2.S vaccination and SARS-CoV-2 variants. As for the study in general: Doses of Ad26.COV2.S were injected into muscle once or twice, 56 days apart.

Profiling relied on immunoSEQ multiplex PCR, and the TCRdb table lists in-frame clones only, not all of them. The sample has 200,000 to 250,000 clones; around 89% are singletons. Documented treatment: around 19 received Ad26.COV2.S at low or high dose, single or two shots; about 5 received placebo; per-sample allocation not given. The samples were gathered on day 63 after the first injection of vaccine or placebo. This TCR derives from a person between 18 and 59 years old who received the Ad26.COV2.S COVID-19 vaccine or a placebo. The sequencing here drew on peripheral blood, taken in a trial of Ad26.COV2.S vaccine versus placebo.

The CDR3 spells CASSWDRSMGGYTF. CDR3 coding DNA: TGTGCCAGCAGCTGGGACAGGTCTATGGGGGGCTACACCTTC. V and J are TRBV28 and TRBJ1-2; 8 bases map to TRBD1. This CDR3 has 14 amino acids. Germline V CDR1 and CDR2: MDHEN, SYDVKM. V trimming: 6 bases; J trimming: 8 bases; junction bases outside the gene matches: 11.